The 30 T cell receptor beta chains listed next were all sequenced from one sample in a study of blood T cell repertoires in COVID-19 (dated by TCRdb to between 2020 and 2021). Library method: the immunoSEQ multiplex PCR assay. TCRdb carries this immuneACCESS record with in-frame sequences only. Its versions omit some clonotypes, under half of them owing to an unresolved V gene in the studies checked, with the rest unexplained. Within this sample are 190,000 or so clones, with 85% of them counted one time only. 18% of the sample goes to the ten largest clones. The specimen sequenced was PBMCs or T cells enriched from blood (not recorded which). These receptors came from a man in his forties who had recovered from COVID-19.

The J gene is TRBJ2-7, the V gene TRBV3-1 (or the pseudogene TRBV3-2), with 8 bases matching TRBD2. Germline CDR1 LGHDT, CDR2 YNNKEL (reference sequence). The CDR3 has 14 residues. V was clipped by 7 bases and J by 3 bases; unmatched bases: 8. The CDR3 reads CASTSSGSDYEQYF. The CDR3, as DNA: TGTGCCAGCACCTCAAGCGGGAGTGACTACGAGCAGTACTTC.

V gene TRBV5-6 combines with J gene TRBJ2-7, with a weak D call TRBD2 (5 bases). Germline values: CDR1 SGHDT, CDR2 YYEEEE. CDR3 length: 12 amino acids. Trimming took off 6 bases at V and 7 bases at J, with 14 bases between the two ends. The CDR3, as DNA: TGTGCCAGCACCTTAGGACTCGGGGAGCAGTACTTC. Translated, it gives CASTLGLGEQYF.

Only one count was recorded for this clone. The rearrangement links TRBV6-1 to TRBJ2-2, with D perhaps matching TRBD2 (5 bases). V gave up 0 bases and J gave up 4 bases, with 15 bases separating them. Germline V gene sequence: CDR1 MNHNS, CDR2 SASEGT. There are 17 residues in the CDR3. This chain's CDR3 is CASSEAPGNPFTGELFF. CDR3 nucleotides: TGTGCCAGCAGTGAAGCGCCCGGGAATCCTTTCACCGGGGAGCTGTTTTTT.

The chain employs TRBV5-1 and TRBJ2-7; 10 bases match TRBD1. This CDR3 region has 17 residues. After removal of 0 bases from V and 4 bases from J, the junction contained 10 bases not matched to a gene. Per the germline V gene, CDR1 is SGHRS and CDR2 is YFSETQ. The DNA of the CDR3 is TGCGCCAGCAGCTTGGAAAGTGGGACAGGGGCCAGATACGAGCAGTACTTC. Amino acid sequence: CASSLESGTGARYEQYF.

The chain links TRBV7-2 to TRBJ1-2; possible D gene TRBD1, 6 bases. Germline V gene data show CDR1 as SGHTA and CDR2 as FQGNSA. CDR3 length equals 13 residues. V shed 3 bases and J shed 7 bases, with 12 bases lying between them. CDR3 region: CASSFQGSGGYTF. As DNA, the CDR3 is TGTGCCAGCAGCTTTCAGGGGTCAGGTGGCTACACCTTC.

The chain combines TRBV30 with TRBJ1-1, with D unresolved. Germline assignment: CDR1 GTSNPN and CDR2 SVGIG (reference sequence). The V end was cut by 5 bases, the J end by 2 bases, with 15 bases between. This CDR3 contains 14 residues. The CDR3 bases are TGTGCCTGGTGGAGACGGGGAGCAAACACTGAAGCTTTCTTT. It is translated as CAWWRRGANTEAFF. Based on the CDR3 plus reference TRBV30 and TRBJ1-1, the full variable domain is SQTIHQWPATLVQPVGSPLSLECTVEGTSNPNLYWYRQAAGRGLQLLFYSVGIGQISSEVPQNLSASRPQDRQFILSSKKLLLSDSGFYLCAWWRRGANTEAFFGQGTRLTVV.

This clone was counted a single time. This rearrangement joins TRBV7-6 to TRBJ1-3; 8 bases match TRBD1. The germline CDR1 and CDR2 sequences are SGHVS and FNYEAQ. CDR3 length: 16 residues. Unmatched junction bases numbered 14, after V lost 5 bases and J lost 8 bases. The CDR3: CASSRNGQGIADTIYF. The CDR3, as DNA: TGTGCCAGCAGCAGGAATGGACAGGGTATCGCTGACACCATATATTTT.

The CDR3 nucleotides read TGTGCCAGCAGCTTAAGGGGGATGAACACTGAAGCTTTCTTT. Translated: CASSLRGMNTEAFF. V usage is TRBV7-8 and J usage is TRBJ1-1; D is perhaps TRBD1 (6 bases). The CDR3 has 14 amino acids. Trimming took 2 bases from V and 0 from J, leaving 7 bases between them. From germline, CDR1 is SGHVS and CDR2 FQNEAQ.

The chain links TRBV3-1 (or the pseudogene TRBV3-2) to TRBJ2-2; D unresolved. With 2 bases removed from V and 6 bases from J, the gap between germline ends came to 16 bases. The germline CDR1 and CDR2 sequences are LGHDT and YNNKEL (reference sequence). This CDR3 spans 16 amino acids. CDR3 in amino acids: CASSQRSSYLSGELFF. As DNA, the CDR3 is TGTGCCAGCAGCCAACGTTCCTCTTACTTATCCGGGGAGCTGTTTTTT.

The genes are TRBV7-2 and TRBJ2-7; 8 positions agree with TRBD1. The CDR3 loop spans 15 amino acids. Per the germline V gene, CDR1 is SGHTA and CDR2 is FQGNSA. The J segment lost 7 bases and the V segment lost 5 bases, leaving 13 bases of the junction unmatched. The CDR3 spells CASSIISGGAREQYF. In nucleotides, the CDR3 is TGTGCCAGCAGCATCATCTCAGGGGGCGCGAGAGAGCAGTACTTC.

The chain couples TRBV3-1 (or the pseudogene TRBV3-2) to TRBJ2-7; 7 positions agree with TRBD2. V lost 4 bases to trimming and J lost 5 bases; unmatched junction nucleotides: 5. Germline assignment: CDR1 LGHDT and CDR2 YNNKEL (reference sequence). The CDR3 runs to 13 residues. The CDR3 reads CASSPGGVNEQYF. The DNA of the CDR3 is TGTGCCAGCAGCCCGGGGGGAGTCAACGAGCAGTACTTC.

This chain connects TRBV6-5 to TRBJ2-1; 10 bases fit TRBD1. Trimming cost V 2 bases and J 15 bases; bases outside gene matches: 13. Per germline, CDR1 MNHEY and CDR2 SVGAGI. This CDR3 has 15 residues. CDR3 in DNA: TGTGCCAGCAGTTACAACCCCGAGACAGGGGGCCCCCTGTTCTTC. It yields the protein CASSYNPETGGPLFF.

The rearrangement links TRBV7-8 to TRBJ2-7, with 11 bases lining up with TRBD2. V trimming: 4 bases; J trimming: 6 bases; junction bases outside the gene matches: 17. Per the germline V gene, CDR1 is SGHVS and CDR2 is FQNEAQ. There are 18 residues in the CDR3. CDR3 region: CASSYPVHLAGGGGEQYF. Here the CDR3 DNA reads TGTGCCAGCAGCTACCCGGTCCATCTAGCGGGAGGCGGGGGCGAGCAGTACTTC.

The chain couples TRBV27 to TRBJ2-4; the D gene is possibly TRBD2 (7 bases). The CDR3 is made up of 16 amino acids. Germline V gene sequence: CDR1 MNHEY, CDR2 SMNVEV (reference sequence). Trimming pared 3 bases from V and 1 base from J, leaving 13 bases between. DNA for the CDR3: TGTGCCAGCAGTTTGGTAGGGGGGGAGGCCAAAAACATTCAGTACTTC. Translating gives CASSLVGGEAKNIQYF.

This clone showed up just once. This chain joins TRBV11-2 and TRBJ2-1; 9 positions match TRBD2. This CDR3 has 15 residues. V shed 6 bases, J shed 7 bases, and the junction held 10 bases outside the gene matches. Germline CDR1 is SGHAT and CDR2 is FQNNGV. The CDR3 sequence is CASRRPGLALNEQFF. CDR3 DNA sequence: TGTGCCAGCAGGCGACCGGGACTAGCACTTAATGAGCAGTTCTTC.

V is TRBV4-3 and J is TRBJ1-6, with 8 bases aligning to TRBD1. The CDR3 is made up of 17 amino acids. V gave up 0 bases and J gave up 8 bases; unmatched junction bases: 9. Per the germline V gene, CDR1 is LGHNA and CDR2 is YSLEER. This CDR3 is CASSQDLLQGAHSPLHF. The DNA of the CDR3 is TGCGCCAGCAGCCAAGATCTCCTGCAGGGGGCGCATTCACCCCTCCACTTT.

This clone was seen only a few times. The chain employs TRBV7-9 and TRBJ1-2; D gene uncertain. In germline, CDR1 is SEHNR, CDR2 FQNEAQ (reference sequence). V shed 5 bases and J shed 2 bases, with 6 bases lying between them. The CDR3 covers 12 residues. CDR3 amino acids: CASSGRNYGYTF. CDR3 bases: TGTGCCAGCAGCGGCCGAAACTATGGCTACACCTTC.

This rearrangement joins TRBV4-1 to TRBJ2-7, with TRBD1 identical over 9 bases. The CDR3 consists of 16 residues. Per the germline V gene, CDR1 is MGHRA and CDR2 is YSYEKL. The J segment lost 2 bases and the V segment lost 2 bases, leaving 7 bases of the junction unmatched. Here the CDR3 DNA reads TGCGCCAGCAGCCAACCGGGACAGGGTGGGACCTACGAGCAGTACTTC. Its protein product is CASSQPGQGGTYEQYF.

The CDR3 reads CASSVIGQGGIDTQYF. CDR3 sequence (DNA): TGTGCCAGCAGCGTAATAGGACAGGGGGGAATAGATACGCAGTATTTT. The chain combines TRBV9 with TRBJ2-3, with 10 bases fitting TRBD1. The V and J ends lost 1 base and 5 bases, in that order; junction bases with no gene match: 7. This CDR3 is 16 amino acids long. CDR1 and CDR2 from the germline V gene are SGDLS and YYNGEE.

This CDR3 reads CASRRTGGAHTGELFF. The CDR3 DNA is TGCGCCAGCAGACGGACAGGGGGCGCCCACACCGGGGAGCTGTTTTTT. V and J are TRBV5-1 and TRBJ2-2, with TRBD1 identical over 11 bases. Trimming took 5 bases from V and 3 from J; bases not matched to a gene: 6. The length of the CDR3 is 16 residues. Germline CDR1 SGHRS, CDR2 YFSETQ.

The chain joins TRBV7-3 to TRBJ2-2, with 7 bases identical to TRBD1. The J segment lost 6 bases and the V segment lost 5 bases, leaving 6 bases of the junction unmatched. The CDR3 loop spans 14 amino acids. Germline CDR1 reads SGHTA; CDR2 reads FQGTGA. The CDR3 coding sequence is TGTGCCAGCAGCAAGACAGGGAGAGCCGGGGAGCTGTTTTTT. Translated: CASSKTGRAGELFF.

Points on this clone: One junction end disagrees with the germline gene, perhaps due to a read error. The V and J genes are TRBV7-9 and TRBJ2-1; D gene uncertain. Germline-derived CDR1 and CDR2 are SEHNR and FQNEAQ (reference sequence). CDR3 length equals 14 residues. CDR3 bases: TGTGCCAGCAGCCAGGTGACCCGTGGAAATGGGCAGTTCTTC. Translation gives CASSQVTRGNGQFF.

This clone occurred a few times. This rearrangement joins TRBV30 to TRBJ1-1; maybe TRBD1 (6 bases). V was trimmed by 3 bases and J by 0 bases, leaving 14 bases between them. The CDR3 contains 15 residues. CDR1 and CDR2 (germline): GTSNPN, SVGIG (reference sequence). The DNA of the CDR3 is TGTGCCTGGAGGCACAGGGTAATTATGAACACTGAAGCTTTCTTT. Translated: CAWRHRVIMNTEAFF.

V usage is TRBV7-9 and J usage is TRBJ1-2, with 9 bases identical to TRBD1. V shed 6 bases, J shed 6 bases, and the junction held 8 bases outside the gene matches. Germline V gene lookup returns CDR1 SEHNR and CDR2 FQNEAQ (reference sequence). The CDR3 runs 14 residues. The CDR3 sequence is CASSYDRGGHGYTF. DNA for the CDR3: TGTGCCAGCAGTTACGACAGGGGGGGGCATGGCTACACCTTC.

The chain combines TRBV3-1 (or the pseudogene TRBV3-2) with TRBJ2-7; possibly TRBD1 for D (5 bases). This CDR3 contains 16 residues. Germline V CDR1 and CDR2: LGHDT, YNNKEL (reference sequence). V was trimmed by 4 bases and J by 3 bases, leaving 19 bases between them. CDR3 sequence: CASSPATVRTLYEQYF. The CDR3, as DNA: TGTGCCAGCAGCCCAGCGACAGTCCGAACTCTCTACGAGCAGTACTTC.

CDR3 DNA: TGTGCCAGCAGCCCCGGGACTAGCGGGCCGAGCTCCTACAATGAGCAGTTCTTC. It yields the protein CASSPGTSGPSSYNEQFF. This chain links TRBV7-3 with TRBJ2-1; 12 bases match TRBD2. This CDR3 comprises 18 residues. V lost 5 bases to trimming and J lost 0 bases; unmatched junction nucleotides: 8. Looked up from germline, CDR1 is SGHTA and CDR2 is FQGTGA.

The genes are TRBV27 and TRBJ2-1; 8 nucleotides agree with TRBD2. This CDR3 comprises 19 residues. CDR1 MNHEY and CDR2 SMNVEV come from the germline V gene (reference sequence). After removal of 2 bases from V and 1 base from J, the junction contained 13 bases not matched to a gene. The CDR3 loop is CASSLLQVSGSFSYNEQFF. Here the CDR3 DNA reads TGTGCCAGCAGTTTACTTCAGGTGAGCGGGAGTTTTTCCTACAATGAGCAGTTCTTC.

The chain links TRBV6-4 to TRBJ2-2; possible D gene TRBD1, 6 bases. The V end lost 3 bases, the J end lost 1 base, and 9 bases lay between the germline ends. The V gene's germline CDR1 is MRHNA and CDR2 SNTAGT. The CDR3 is 15 residues long. CDR3 in DNA: TGTGCCAGCAGTGAGGAGACAGGGAACACCGGGGAGCTGTTTTTT. It codes for CASSEETGNTGELFF.

The chain employs TRBV6-6 and TRBJ1-5, with 9 bases identical to TRBD1. CDR3 length: 15 residues. The junction had 8 bases not matched to a gene; V was cut back by 6 bases and J by 5 bases. Germline V CDR1 and CDR2: MNHNY, SVGAGI (reference sequence). Here the CDR3 reads CASSRDRGKYQPQHF. The CDR3 DNA reads as TGTGCCAGCAGCCGTGACAGGGGGAAGTATCAGCCCCAGCATTTT.

V gene TRBV4-1 combines with J gene TRBJ1-5, with D possibly matching TRBD1 (5 bases). The V end lost 3 bases, the J end lost 6 bases, and 15 bases lay between the germline ends. Germline loops: CDR1 MGHRA, CDR2 YSYEKL. CDR3 length equals 15 residues. The CDR3 loop reads CASSQTTGGSQPQHF. The CDR3 DNA is TGCGCCAGCAGCCAGACCACGGGGGGAAGTCAGCCCCAGCATTTT.